This is a list of T cell receptor beta chains from one sample in a study of T cell repertoires in cytomegalovirus infection. MiXCR, applied by TCRdb to the reads, yields one record per CDR3 protein. The table shows about 740,000 distinct CDR3 sequences, with roughly 36% occurring only once. The sample taken for sequencing was PBMCs. The receptors come from a human donor in good health (CMV status not recorded). Some clones in this sample may be carry-over from other donors' samples. Each CDR3 is given with its conserved first and last residue. D genes are given only for firm matches. Not every row has a clone size; where given, it reads once, few, many or a size class.

. TRBJ2-7 TRBV2 . TGTGCCAGCAGTGATAGGTCCGGGGGAGTCTCCTACGAGCAGTACTTC CASSDRSGGVSYEQYF
. TRBJ2-1 TRBV7-8 many TGTGCCAGCAGCTTACTTGGACTCCACAATGAGCAGTTCTTC CASSLLGLHNEQFF
. TRBJ1-2 TRBV6-5 . TGTGCCAGCAGTTTCTCGACAGGACCGACTGGTGTCTACCCCTTC CASSFSTGPTGVYPF
. TRBJ2-5 TRBV7-8 few TGTGCCAGCAGCTTCCCCCGAGGGGCTGAGACCCAGTACTTC CASSFPRGAETQYF
. TRBJ2-7 TRBV7-2 many TGTGCCAGCAGCCCCAAGGGTTTCTACGAGCAGTACTTC CASSPKGFYEQYF
. TRBJ1-2 TRBV2 few TGTGCCAGCAGTTATACGGCGGGCTATGGCTACACCTTC CASSYTAGYGYTF
. TRBJ1-1 TRBV5-1 . TGCGCCATCAGCCGGAGGACCGTCCTGGGCACTGAAGCTTTCTTT CAISRRTVLGTEAFF
. TRBJ2-4 TRBV6-5 . TGTGCCAGCAGTTACGTGGGGGGCATTCAGTACTTC CASSYVGGIQYF
. TRBJ2-3 TRBV7-2 many TGTGCCAGCAGCTTAAAAAGGGGAGATACGCAGTATTTT CASSLKRGDTQYF
TRBD1 TRBJ1-2 TRBV12-3/TRBV12-4 few TGTGCCAGCAGTCTGGACAGGGACCGTGGCTACACCTTC CASSLDRDRGYTF
. TRBJ1-2 TRBV6-1 many TGTGCCAGCAGTGAGACCGGGGGTTATGGCTACACCTTC CASSETGGYGYTF
TRBD2 TRBJ2-5 TRBV7-2 many TGTGCCAGCAGCTTCTGGGGGGGGCAAGAGACCCAGTACTTC CASSFWGGQETQYF
TRBD2 TRBJ2-7 TRBV28 once TGTGCCAGCAGTTCCCACCGGGACTATTCCTACGAGCAGTACTTC CASSSHRDYSYEQYF
. TRBJ1-1 TRBV19 . TGTGCCAGTAGTATAGATCAGGGAACTGAAGCTTTCTTT CASSIDQGTEAFF
TRBD2 TRBJ2-2 TRBV7-2 few TGTGCCAGCAGCCCGGGACTAGCGGGAGGCGGCGGGGAGCTGTTTTTT CASSPGLAGGGGELFF
. TRBJ2-1 TRBV11-2 . TGTGCCAGCAGCTTAGCCCCAGACAGAAACAATGAGCAGTTCTTC CASSLAPDRNNEQFF
TRBD2 TRBJ2-1 TRBV12-3/TRBV12-4 . TGTGCCAGCAGTTTAGCGGGAGGGGTCGATGAGCAGTTCTTC CASSLAGGVDEQFF
. TRBJ2-3 TRBV20-1 . TGCAGTGCTAGACAATCCCCTATCGGGAGAGGGGCAGATACGCAGTATTTT CSARQSPIGRGADTQYF
. TRBJ1-4 TRBV30 . TGTGCCTGGAGTGTACTGACAAGAGATGAAAAACTGTTTTTT CAWSVLTRDEKLFF
TRBD2 TRBJ2-3 TRBV5-1 few TGCGCCAGCAGCTTGGCCGAACTAGCGGCCACAGATACGCAGTATTTT CASSLAELAATDTQYF
. TRBJ1-1 TRBV7-9 few TGTGCCAGCAGCTCCAAGGACATCAGAAACACTGAAGCTTTCTTT CASSSKDIRNTEAFF
TRBD2 TRBJ2-1 TRBV2 few TGTGCCAGCAGTCCCGGGACTAGCTTCAATGAGCAGTTCTTC CASSPGTSFNEQFF
. TRBJ1-2 TRBV5-1 . TGCGCCAGCAGCATCACCGGGACATCGAACTATGGCTACACCTTC CASSITGTSNYGYTF